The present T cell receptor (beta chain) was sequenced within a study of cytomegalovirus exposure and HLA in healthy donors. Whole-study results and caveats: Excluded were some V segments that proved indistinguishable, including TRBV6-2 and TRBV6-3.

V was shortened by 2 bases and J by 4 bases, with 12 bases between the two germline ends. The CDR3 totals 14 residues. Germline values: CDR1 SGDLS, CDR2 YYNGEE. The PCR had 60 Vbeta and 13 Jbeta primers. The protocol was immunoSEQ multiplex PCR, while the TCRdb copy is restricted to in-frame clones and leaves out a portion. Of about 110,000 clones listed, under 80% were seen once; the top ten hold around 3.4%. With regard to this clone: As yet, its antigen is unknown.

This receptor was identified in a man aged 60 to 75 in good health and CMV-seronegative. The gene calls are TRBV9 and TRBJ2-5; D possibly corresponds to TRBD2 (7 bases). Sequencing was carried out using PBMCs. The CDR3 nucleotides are TGTGCCAGCAGCGTTGGGGGGGCCAGAGAGACCCAGTACTTC. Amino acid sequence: CASSVGGARETQYF.